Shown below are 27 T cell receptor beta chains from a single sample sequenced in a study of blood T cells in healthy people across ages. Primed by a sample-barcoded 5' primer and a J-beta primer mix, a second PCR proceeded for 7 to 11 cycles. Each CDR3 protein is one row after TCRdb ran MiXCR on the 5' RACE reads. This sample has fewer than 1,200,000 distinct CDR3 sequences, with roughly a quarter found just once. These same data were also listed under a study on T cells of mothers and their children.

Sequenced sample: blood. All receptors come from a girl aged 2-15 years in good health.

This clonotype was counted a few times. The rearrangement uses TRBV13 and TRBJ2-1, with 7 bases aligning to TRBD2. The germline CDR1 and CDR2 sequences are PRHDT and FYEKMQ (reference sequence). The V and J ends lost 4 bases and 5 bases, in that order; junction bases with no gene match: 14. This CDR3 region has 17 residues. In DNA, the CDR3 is TGTGCCAGCAGCTCCCGGGAGGCGCGGGGGATACACAATGAGCAGTTCTTC. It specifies CASSSREARGIHNEQFF.

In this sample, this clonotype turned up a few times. CDR3 nucleotide sequence: TGTGCCACCAGCAGAGATCAAAGCACAGATACGCAGTATTTT. The encoded protein is CATSRDQSTDTQYF. The chain links TRBV15 to TRBJ2-3; D is unresolved. The CDR3 length is 14 residues. The ends were cut back, 0 bases at V and 0 bases at J, with 4 bases in the middle. Germline CDR1 reads LNHNV; CDR2 reads YYDKDF (reference sequence). Full variable domain (rest looked up from reference TRBV15 and TRBJ2-3): DAMVIQNPRYQVTQFGKPVTLSCSQTLNHNVMYWYQQKSSQAPKLLFHYYDKDFNNEADTPDNFQSRRPNTSFCFLDIRSPGLGDTAMYLCATSRDQSTDTQYFGPGTRLTVL.

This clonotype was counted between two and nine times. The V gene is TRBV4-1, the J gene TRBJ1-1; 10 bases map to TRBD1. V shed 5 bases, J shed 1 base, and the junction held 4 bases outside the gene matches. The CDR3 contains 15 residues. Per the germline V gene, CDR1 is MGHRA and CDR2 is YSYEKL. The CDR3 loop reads CASSVWDRGNTEAFF. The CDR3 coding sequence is TGCGCCAGCAGCGTGTGGGACAGGGGGAACACTGAAGCTTTCTTT.

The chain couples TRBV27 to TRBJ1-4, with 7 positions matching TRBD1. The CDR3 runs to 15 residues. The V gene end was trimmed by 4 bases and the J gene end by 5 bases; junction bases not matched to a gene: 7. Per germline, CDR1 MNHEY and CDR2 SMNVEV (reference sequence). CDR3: CASSSRQGENEKLFF. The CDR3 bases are TGTGCCAGCAGTTCCCGACAGGGAGAGAATGAAAAACTGTTTTTT.

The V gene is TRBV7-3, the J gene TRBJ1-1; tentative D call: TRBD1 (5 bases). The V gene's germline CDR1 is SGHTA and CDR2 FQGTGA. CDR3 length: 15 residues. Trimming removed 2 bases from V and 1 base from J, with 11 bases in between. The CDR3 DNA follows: TGTGCCAGCAGCTTAGAGGGACCCACGAACACTGAAGCTTTCTTT. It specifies CASSLEGPTNTEAFF.

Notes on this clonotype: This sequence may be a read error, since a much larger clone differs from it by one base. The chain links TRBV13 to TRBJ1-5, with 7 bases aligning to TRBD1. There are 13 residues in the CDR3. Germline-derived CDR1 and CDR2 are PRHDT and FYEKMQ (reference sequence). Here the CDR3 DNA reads TGTGCCTGCAGCTTAGGGGGCTATCAGCCCCAGCATTTT. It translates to CACSLGGYQPQHF.

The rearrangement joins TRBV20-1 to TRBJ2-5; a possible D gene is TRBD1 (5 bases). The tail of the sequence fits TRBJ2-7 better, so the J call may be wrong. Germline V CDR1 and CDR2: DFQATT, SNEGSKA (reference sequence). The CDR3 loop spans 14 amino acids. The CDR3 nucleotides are TGCAGTGCCATGGCAGGGCTTACGGAGTACGAGCAGTACTTC. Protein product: CSAMAGLTEYEQYF.

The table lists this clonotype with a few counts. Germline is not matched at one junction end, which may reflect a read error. CDR3 in DNA: TGTGCCAGCAGTACTGGGGCCAACATCCTGACTTTC. Protein sequence: CASSTGANILTF. V is TRBV6-1 and J is TRBJ2-6, with D perhaps TRBD1 (5 bases). The CDR3 runs to 12 residues. Germline V gene lookup returns CDR1 MNHNS and CDR2 SASEGT.

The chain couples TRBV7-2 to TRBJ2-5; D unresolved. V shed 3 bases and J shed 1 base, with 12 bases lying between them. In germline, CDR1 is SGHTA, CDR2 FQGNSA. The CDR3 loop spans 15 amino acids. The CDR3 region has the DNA TGTGCCAGCAGCTTTCTTAGTTGGGGCCAAGAGACCCAGTACTTC. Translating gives CASSFLSWGQETQYF.

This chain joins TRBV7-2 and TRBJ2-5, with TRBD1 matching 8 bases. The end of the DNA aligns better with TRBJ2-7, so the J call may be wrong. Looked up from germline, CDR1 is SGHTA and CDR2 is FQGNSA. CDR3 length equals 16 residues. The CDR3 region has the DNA TGTGCCAGCAGCTTAGCTGGTTCAGGGGGCATGTACGAGCAGTACTTC. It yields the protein CASSLAGSGGMYEQYF.

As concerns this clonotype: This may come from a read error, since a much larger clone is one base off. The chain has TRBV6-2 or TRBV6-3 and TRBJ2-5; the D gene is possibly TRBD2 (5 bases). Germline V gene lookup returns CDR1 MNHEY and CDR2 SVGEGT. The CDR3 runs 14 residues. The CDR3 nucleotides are TGTGCCACCAGCGGACTGGAGAATTACAATGAGCAGCTCTTC. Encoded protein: CATSGLENYNEQLF.

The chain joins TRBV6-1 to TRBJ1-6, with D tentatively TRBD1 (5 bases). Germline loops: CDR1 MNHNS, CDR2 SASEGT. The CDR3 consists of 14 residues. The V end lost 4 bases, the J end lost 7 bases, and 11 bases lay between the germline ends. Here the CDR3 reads CASSVDSINSPLHF. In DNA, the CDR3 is TGTGCCAGCAGTGTTGACAGCATAAATTCACCCCTCCACTTT.

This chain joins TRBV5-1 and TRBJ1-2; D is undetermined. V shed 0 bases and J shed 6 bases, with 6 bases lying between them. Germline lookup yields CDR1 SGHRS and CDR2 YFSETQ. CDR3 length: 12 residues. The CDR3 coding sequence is TGCGCCAGCAGCTTGGACGGGGATGGCTACACCTTC. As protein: CASSLDGDGYTF.

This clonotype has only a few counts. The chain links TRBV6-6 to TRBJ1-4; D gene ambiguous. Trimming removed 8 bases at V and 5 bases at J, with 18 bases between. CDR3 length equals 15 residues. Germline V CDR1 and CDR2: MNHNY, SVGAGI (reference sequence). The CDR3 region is CASCPSREVNEKLFF. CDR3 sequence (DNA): TGTGCCAGCTGTCCGTCTCGGGAAGTCAATGAAAAACTGTTTTTT.

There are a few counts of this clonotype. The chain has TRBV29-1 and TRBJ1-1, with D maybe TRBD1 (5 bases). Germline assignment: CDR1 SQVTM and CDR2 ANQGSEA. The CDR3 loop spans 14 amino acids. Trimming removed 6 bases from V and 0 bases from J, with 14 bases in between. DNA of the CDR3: TGCAGCGTCAGAGCGTTGGGGGTGAACACTGAAGCTTTCTTT. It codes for CSVRALGVNTEAFF.

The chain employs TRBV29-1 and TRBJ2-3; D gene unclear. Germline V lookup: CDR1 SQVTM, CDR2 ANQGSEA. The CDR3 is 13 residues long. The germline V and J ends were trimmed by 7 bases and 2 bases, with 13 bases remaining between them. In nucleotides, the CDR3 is TGCAGCGCGTTCGGGTCCTTCACAGATACGCAGTATTTT. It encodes CSAFGSFTDTQYF.

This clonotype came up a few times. In DNA, the CDR3 is TGCAGTGCTCGTGGGACAGGGGTCGGGGAGACCCAGTACTTC. It codes for CSARGTGVGETQYF. V gene TRBV20-1 combines with J gene TRBJ2-1, with 10 positions matching TRBD1. The DNA end is a closer match to TRBJ2-5, so the J assignment may be wrong. The CDR3 runs 14 residues. Germline V lookup: CDR1 DFQATT, CDR2 SNEGSKA (reference sequence).

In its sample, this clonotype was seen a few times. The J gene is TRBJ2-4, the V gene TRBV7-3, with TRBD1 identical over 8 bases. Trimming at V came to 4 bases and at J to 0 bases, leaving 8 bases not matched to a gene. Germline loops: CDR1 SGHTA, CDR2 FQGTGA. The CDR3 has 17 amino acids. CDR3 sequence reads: CASSSGQGRLAKNIQYF. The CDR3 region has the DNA TGTGCCAGCAGCTCCGGACAGGGCAGACTAGCCAAAAACATTCAGTACTTC.

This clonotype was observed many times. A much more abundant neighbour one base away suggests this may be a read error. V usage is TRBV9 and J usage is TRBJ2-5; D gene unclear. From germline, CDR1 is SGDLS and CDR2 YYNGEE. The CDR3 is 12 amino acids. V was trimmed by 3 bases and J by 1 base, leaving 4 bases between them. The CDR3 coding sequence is TGTGCCAGCAGCGGACTCCAAGAGACCCAGTACTTC. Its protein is CASSGLQETQYF.

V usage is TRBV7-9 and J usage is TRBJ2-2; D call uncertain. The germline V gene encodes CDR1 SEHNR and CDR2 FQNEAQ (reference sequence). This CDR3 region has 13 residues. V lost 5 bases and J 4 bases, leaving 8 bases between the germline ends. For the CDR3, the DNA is TGTGCCAGCAGCGAGAGTTCCACCGGGGAGCTGTTTTTT. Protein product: CASSESSTGELFF.

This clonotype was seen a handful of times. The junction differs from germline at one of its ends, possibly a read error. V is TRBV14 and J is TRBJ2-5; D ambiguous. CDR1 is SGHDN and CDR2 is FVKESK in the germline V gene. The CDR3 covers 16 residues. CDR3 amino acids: CASGQDLPPLGETQYF. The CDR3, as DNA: TGTGCCAGCGGCCAAGATTTACCCCCCCTGGGGGAGACCCAGTACTTC. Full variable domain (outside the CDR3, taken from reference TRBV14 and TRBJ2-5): EAGVTQFPSHSVIEKGQTVTLRCDPISGHDNLYWYRRVMGKEIKFLLHFVKESKQDESGMPNNRFLAERTGGTYSTLKVQPAELEDSGVYFCASGQDLPPLGETQYFGPGTRLLVL.

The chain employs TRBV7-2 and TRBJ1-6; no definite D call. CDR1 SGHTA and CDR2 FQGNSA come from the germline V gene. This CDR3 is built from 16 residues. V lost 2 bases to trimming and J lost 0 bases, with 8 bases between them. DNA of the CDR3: TGTGCCAGCAGCTTAAAAGTACTCTCCTATAATTCACCCCTCCACTTT. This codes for CASSLKVLSYNSPLHF.

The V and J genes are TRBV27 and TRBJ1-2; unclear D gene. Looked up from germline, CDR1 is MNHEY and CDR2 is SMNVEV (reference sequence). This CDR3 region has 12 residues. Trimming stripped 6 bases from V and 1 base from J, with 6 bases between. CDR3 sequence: CASSGLNYGYTF. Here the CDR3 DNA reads TGTGCCAGCAGCGGGCTTAACTATGGCTACACCTTC.

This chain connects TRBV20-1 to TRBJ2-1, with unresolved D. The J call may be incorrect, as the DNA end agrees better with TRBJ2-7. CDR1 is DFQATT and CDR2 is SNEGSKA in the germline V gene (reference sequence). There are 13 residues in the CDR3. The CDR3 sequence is CSTSTASAYEQYF. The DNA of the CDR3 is TGCAGTACTTCTACGGCCAGCGCCTACGAGCAGTACTTC.

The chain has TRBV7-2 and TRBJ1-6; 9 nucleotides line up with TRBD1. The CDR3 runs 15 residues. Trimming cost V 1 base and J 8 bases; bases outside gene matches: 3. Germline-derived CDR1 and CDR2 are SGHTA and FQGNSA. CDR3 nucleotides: TGTGCCAGCAGCTTAGTTGGGACAGGGTATTCACCCCTCCACTTT. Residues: CASSLVGTGYSPLHF.

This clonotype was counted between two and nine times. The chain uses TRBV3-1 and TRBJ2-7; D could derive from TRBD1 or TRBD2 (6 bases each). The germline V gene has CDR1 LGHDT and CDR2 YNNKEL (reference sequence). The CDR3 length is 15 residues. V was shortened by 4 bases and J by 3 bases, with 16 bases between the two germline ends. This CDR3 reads CASSPAVGGVYEQYF. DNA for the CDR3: TGTGCCAGCAGCCCAGCCGTCGGGGGCGTCTACGAGCAGTACTTC.

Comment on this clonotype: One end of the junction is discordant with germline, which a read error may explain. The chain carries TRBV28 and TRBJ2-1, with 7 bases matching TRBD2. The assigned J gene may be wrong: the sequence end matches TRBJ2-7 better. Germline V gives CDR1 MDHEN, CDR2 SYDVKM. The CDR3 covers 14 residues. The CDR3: CASSSGLVLYGQYF. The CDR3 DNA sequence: TGTGCCAGCAGTTCAGGACTAGTTTTGTACGGGCAGTACTTC.